The TCR beta chain under discussion was sequenced for a study of T-cell memory formation after mild COVID-19. TCRdb called the 5' RACE reads again in MiXCR, with one record for every CDR3 protein. The table records about 90,000 distinct CDR3 sequences, more than 13% of them present only once. This clonotype appeared a few times. Antigen: not known. CDR1 and CDR2 (germline): MNHEY, SVGAGI. The CDR3 is 15 residues long. J gave up 1 base and V 6 bases, and 9 bases lay outside the gene matches. Study-level findings and limits: Later expanders leaned toward CD4+, whereas clones contracting from day 15 to 85 were balanced CD4/CD8.

The source is a man aged 18 to 29 who had mild COVID-19 (a few samples of this study predate the infection). Cell type and time point are not known. The sequenced sample consisted of PBMCs or a T cell subset sorted from them (not recorded which). The rearrangement joins TRBV6-5 to TRBJ2-7, with 7 bases fitting TRBD1. CDR3 DNA: TGTGCCAGCAGACCTGACAGGGATAATTCCTACGAGCAGTACTTC. Protein sequence: CASRPDRDNSYEQYF.